This T cell receptor (beta chain) was obtained from a study of post-analysis software for immune sequencing data. Looking at the study overall: Courses of disease covered relapsing-remitting, secondary progressive and progressive-relapsing multiple sclerosis.

General study points: With TRBV5-6, TRBV5-1 and TRBV20-1 included, about 5 TRBV segments were more frequent in patients than in controls.

Each TCR beta cDNA library carried unique molecular identifiers. TCRdb re-derived calls from the PCR reads in MiXCR, one entry per CDR3 protein. The sample has over 700,000 distinct CDR3 sequences, roughly 27% seen once. The CDR3 is 14 amino acids. CDR1 is MDHEN, CDR2 SYDVKM, per germline. The J segment lost 13 bases and the V segment lost 6 bases, leaving 11 bases of the junction unmatched. This clonotype was detected only a few times. The antigen is unknown. The chain uses TRBV28 and TRBJ2-1; 11 bases match TRBD2. This clonotype was obtained from a girl aged 5 to 17 with multiple sclerosis. Material: blood. CDR3 region: CASSNPPGTSGQFF. CDR3 DNA sequence: TGTGCCAGCAGCAACCCCCCCGGGACTAGCGGTCAGTTCTTC.